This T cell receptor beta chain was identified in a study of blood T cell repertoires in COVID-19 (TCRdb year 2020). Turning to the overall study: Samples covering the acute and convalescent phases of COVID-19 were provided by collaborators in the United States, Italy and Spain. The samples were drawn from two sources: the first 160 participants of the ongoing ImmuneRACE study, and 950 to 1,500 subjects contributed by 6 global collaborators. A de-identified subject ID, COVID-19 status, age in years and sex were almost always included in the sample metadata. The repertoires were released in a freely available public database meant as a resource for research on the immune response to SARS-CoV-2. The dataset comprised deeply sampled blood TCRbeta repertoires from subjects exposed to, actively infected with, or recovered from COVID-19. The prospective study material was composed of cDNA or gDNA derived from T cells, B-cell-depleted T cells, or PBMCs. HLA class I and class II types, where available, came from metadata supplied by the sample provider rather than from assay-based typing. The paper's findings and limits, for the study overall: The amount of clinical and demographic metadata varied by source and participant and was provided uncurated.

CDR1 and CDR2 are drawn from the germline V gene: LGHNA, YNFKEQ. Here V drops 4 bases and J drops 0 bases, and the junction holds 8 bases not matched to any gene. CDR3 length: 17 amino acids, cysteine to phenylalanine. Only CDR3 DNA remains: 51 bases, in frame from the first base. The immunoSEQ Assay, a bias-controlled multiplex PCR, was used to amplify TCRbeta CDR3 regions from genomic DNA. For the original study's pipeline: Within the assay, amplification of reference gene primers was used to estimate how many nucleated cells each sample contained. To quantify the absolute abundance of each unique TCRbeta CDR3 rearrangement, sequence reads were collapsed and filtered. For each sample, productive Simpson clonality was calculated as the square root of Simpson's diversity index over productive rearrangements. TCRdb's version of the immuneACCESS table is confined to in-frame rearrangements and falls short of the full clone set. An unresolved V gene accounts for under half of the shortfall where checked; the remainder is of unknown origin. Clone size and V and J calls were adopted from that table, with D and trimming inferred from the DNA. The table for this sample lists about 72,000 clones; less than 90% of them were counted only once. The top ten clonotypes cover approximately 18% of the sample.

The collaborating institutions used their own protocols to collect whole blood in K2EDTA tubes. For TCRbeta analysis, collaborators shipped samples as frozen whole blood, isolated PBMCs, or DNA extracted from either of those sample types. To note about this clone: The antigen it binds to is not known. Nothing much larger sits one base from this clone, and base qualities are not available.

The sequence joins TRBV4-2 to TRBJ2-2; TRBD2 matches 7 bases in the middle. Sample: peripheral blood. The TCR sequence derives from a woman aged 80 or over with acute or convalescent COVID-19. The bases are TGTGCCAGCAGCCGAAGTGGAAGCGGGGCGAACACCGGGGAGCTGTTTTTT. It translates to CASSRSGSGANTGELFF.